This TCR beta chain came from a study of read filtering for tumor transcriptome and immune sequencing. Looked up from germline, CDR1 is DFQATT and CDR2 is SNEGSKA (reference sequence). This CDR3 has 13 residues. J gave up 4 bases and V 6 bases, and 7 bases lay outside the gene matches. Molecular barcoded adaptors covering alpha/delta and beta/gamma chains were used on around 370 ng RNA. One entry per CDR3 protein results from TCRdb running MiXCR on the reads. The table includes tens of thousands of distinct CDR3 sequences, approximately 15% detected once. This clonotype was counted at least ten times.

The V gene is TRBV20-1, the J gene TRBJ2-3, with 7 bases matching TRBD2. The sample was a population of CD138-negative cells sorted from bone marrow. This receptor was identified in a donor aged 40 or over with multiple myeloma. CDR3 bases: TGCAGTGCAAATCGGGACTACCCAGATACGCAGTATTTT. Its protein product is CSANRDYPDTQYF.